The 22 T cell receptor beta chains listed next were all sequenced from one sample in a study of shared clonotypes between healthy human individuals. Profiling relied on immunoSEQ multiplex PCR, and the TCRdb table lists in-frame clones only, not all of them. The data hold around 1.1 million clones, with around 78% observed a single time. Sequenced: memory CD4+ T cells from PBMCs. Subset denoted: CD45RA-negative fraction. These TCRs come from a man between 18 and 35 years old in good health. Some clones in this sample may be carry-over from other donors' samples.

This chain uses TRBV6-6 with TRBJ2-1; D not resolved. Trimming stripped 8 bases from V and 0 bases from J, with 5 bases between. CDR1 and CDR2 from the germline V gene are MNHNY and SVGAGI (reference sequence). This CDR3 has 12 residues. The CDR3 region is CASGGSYNEQFF. The CDR3 bases are TGTGCCAGCGGCGGCTCCTACAATGAGCAGTTCTTC.

V and J are TRBV10-1 and TRBJ2-1, with D unclear. The CDR3 extends over 15 amino acids. Per germline, CDR1 WNHNN and CDR2 SYGVQD (reference sequence). V lost 3 bases, J lost 2 bases, and 11 bases lay in between. The CDR3 DNA is TGCGCCAGCAGTGACTCCCGGAGACCCTACAATGAGCAGTTCTTC. Its protein product is CASSDSRRPYNEQFF.

The gene calls are TRBV9 and TRBJ2-1; 7 bases align to TRBD2. V lost 3 bases and J lost 4; bases outside the gene matches: 7. Germline CDR1 reads SGDLS; CDR2 reads YYNGEE. This CDR3 spans 15 amino acids. Written as DNA, the CDR3 is TGTGCCAGCAGCGCCCGGGGAGGGGCATACAATGAGCAGTTCTTC. This encodes CASSARGGAYNEQFF.

This clone was recorded a few times. The CDR3 coding sequence is TGCGCCAGCAGCCAAGGGACATTGAACACCGGGGAGCTGTTTTTT. It specifies CASSQGTLNTGELFF. The gene calls are TRBV5-1 and TRBJ2-2; a weak D match, TRBD1 (6 bases). Looked up from germline, CDR1 is SGHRS and CDR2 is YFSETQ. The CDR3 totals 15 residues. V was cut by 4 bases and J by 1 base, with 11 bases left in between. The variable domain in full, completed from reference TRBV5-1 and TRBJ2-2, reads KAGVTQTPRYLIKTRGQQVTLSCSPISGHRSVSWYQQTPGQGLQFLFEYFSETQRNKGNFPGRFSGRQFSNSRSEMNVSTLELGDSALYLCASSQGTLNTGELFFGEGSRLTVL.

This chain uses TRBV21-1 with TRBJ2-7; the D call TRBD1 from the table was never checked on the DNA. TRBV21-1 counts as a pseudogene. The CDR3 spans 16 residues. CDR3 nucleotides: TGTGCCAGCAGCAAAAAAACAGGGCAAACCCTCCACGAGCAGTACTTC. Its protein is CASSKKTGQTLHEQYF.

The rearrangement uses TRBV2 and TRBJ1-1; D remains unclear. The germline V and J ends were trimmed by 4 bases and 3 bases, with 9 bases remaining between them. This CDR3 is built from 13 residues. Germline CDR1 reads SNHLY; CDR2 reads FYNNEI. The CDR3 spells CASSGRQYTEAFF. CDR3 in DNA: TGTGCCAGCAGTGGCAGGCAGTACACTGAAGCTTTCTTT.

The chain links TRBV19 to TRBJ2-6, with D possibly matching TRBD1 (5 bases). The V and J ends lost 9 bases and 0 bases respectively, with 12 bases between them. The CDR3 totals 15 residues. The germline gives CDR1 LNHDA, CDR2 SQIVND (reference sequence). The CDR3 is CASRAVPSGANVLTF. Written as DNA, the CDR3 is TGTGCCAGCAGGGCAGTCCCCTCTGGGGCCAACGTCCTGACTTTC.

The CDR3 is CASSRRTGRNTGELFF. CDR3 nucleotides: TGTGCCAGCAGCCGACGGACAGGGCGGAACACCGGGGAGCTGTTTTTT. The chain recombines TRBV14 with TRBJ2-2, with TRBD1 matching 8 bases. Germline V gene data show CDR1 as SGHDN and CDR2 as FVKESK. This CDR3 spans 16 amino acids. V dropped 4 bases and J dropped 1; count of bases not matched to a gene: 5.

The chain recombines TRBV19 with TRBJ2-2, with 10 bases that match TRBD2. Germline V gene data show CDR1 as LNHDA and CDR2 as SQIVND (reference sequence). The junction had 12 bases not matched to a gene; V was cut back by 7 bases and J by 7 bases. The CDR3 is made up of 16 amino acids. CDR3 sequence: CASTQLSGRGSGELFF. CDR3 nucleotides: TGTGCCAGTACCCAACTAAGCGGGAGGGGAAGCGGGGAGCTGTTTTTT.

The V gene is TRBV19, the J gene TRBJ1-2, with unresolved D. The V end was cut by 10 bases, the J end by 7 bases, with 22 bases between. Germline V CDR1 and CDR2: LNHDA, SQIVND (reference sequence). The CDR3 contains 14 residues. The CDR3 nucleotides read TGTGCCACTTCCAACCGAGCCAACGTCCCTGGCTACACCTTC. Residues: CATSNRANVPGYTF.

This clone was observed a few times. The chain couples TRBV30 to TRBJ1-1, with D tentatively TRBD1 (5 bases). Per germline, CDR1 GTSNPN and CDR2 SVGIG (reference sequence). Trimming cost V 0 bases and J 5 bases, with 13 bases left between them. This CDR3 has 14 amino acids. The chain's CDR3 is CAWSVGGTGTEAFF. In nucleotides, the CDR3 is TGTGCCTGGAGTGTCGGCGGGACTGGTACTGAAGCTTTCTTT.

The chain links TRBV7-9 to TRBJ2-5; tentatively, D is TRBD1 or TRBD2 (5 bases each). CDR1 is SEHNR and CDR2 is FQNEAQ in the germline V gene (reference sequence). Trimming took off 0 bases at V and 7 bases at J, with 9 bases between the two ends. There are 13 residues in the CDR3. CDR3 sequence (DNA): TGTGCCAGCAGCTTAGCGGGGGTGAGGACCCAGTACTTC. It yields the protein CASSLAGVRTQYF.

This clone has at least ten counts. The J gene is TRBJ1-2, the V gene TRBV6-1; 11 positions match TRBD1. Germline V gene data show CDR1 as MNHNS and CDR2 as SASEGT. The junction had 4 bases not matched to a gene; V was cut back by 3 bases and J by 4 bases. The CDR3 covers 15 residues. CDR3 sequence: CASSDGTGGGYGYTF. The CDR3 bases are TGTGCCAGCAGTGACGGGACAGGGGGTGGCTATGGCTACACCTTC.

The CDR3 DNA reads as TGTGCCAGCAAACCCGGGGGACTGGAAGAGCAGTACTTC. This encodes CASKPGGLEEQYF. The rearrangement uses TRBV28 and TRBJ2-7; perhaps TRBD2 as D (6 bases). V was cut by 7 bases and J by 7 bases, with 17 bases left in between. The CDR3 has 13 amino acids. Germline CDR1 MDHEN, CDR2 SYDVKM.

Only a few counts were recorded for this clone. Different DNA sequences within this sample yield the same CDR3. The chain carries TRBV5-4 and TRBJ1-3; 11 nucleotides agree with TRBD1. The length of the CDR3 is 17 residues. CDR1 is SGHNT, CDR2 YYREEE, per germline (reference sequence). V shed 3 bases and J 1 base; nucleotides not matched to a gene: 6. CDR3 in amino acids: CASSSGTGGGSGNTIYF. The CDR3 region has the DNA TGTGCCAGCAGCTCCGGGACAGGGGGTGGTTCTGGAAACACCATATATTTT.

The chain carries TRBV6-6 and TRBJ1-1; D unclear. CDR1 MNHNY and CDR2 SVGAGI come from the germline V gene (reference sequence). This CDR3 is 15 amino acids long. Trimming left V 0 bases short and J 6 bases short, with 14 bases between. The CDR3 region is CASSYSNLPGAEAFF. The CDR3 DNA is TGTGCCAGCAGTTACTCGAATCTCCCTGGCGCTGAAGCTTTCTTT.

This clone has a handful of counts. The gene calls are TRBV5-1 and TRBJ2-1, with 8 bases matching TRBD1. Trimming took 4 bases from V and 3 from J; bases not matched to a gene: 9. Germline V gene lookup returns CDR1 SGHRS and CDR2 YFSETQ. The CDR3 covers 16 residues. CDR3: CASSPGGVGGYNEQFF. DNA of the CDR3: TGCGCCAGCAGCCCAGGGGGCGTAGGAGGCTACAATGAGCAGTTCTTC. Full variable domain (remainder filled in from reference TRBV5-1 and TRBJ2-1): KAGVTQTPRYLIKTRGQQVTLSCSPISGHRSVSWYQQTPGQGLQFLFEYFSETQRNKGNFPGRFSGRQFSNSRSEMNVSTLELGDSALYLCASSPGGVGGYNEQFFGPGTRLTVL.

This chain connects TRBV6-4 to TRBJ2-3; weak D call: TRBD2 (5 bases). V was shortened by 4 bases and J by 6 bases, with 11 bases between the two germline ends. Germline CDR1 reads MRHNA; CDR2 reads SNTAGT. The CDR3 is 13 residues long. The CDR3 coding sequence is TGTGCCAGCAGTGTTTCGGGGTGGGATACGCAGTATTTT. Translating it yields CASSVSGWDTQYF.

The chain employs TRBV7-2 and TRBJ1-4, with D perhaps TRBD1 (5 bases). With 5 bases removed from V and 8 bases from J, the gap between germline ends came to 18 bases. The CDR3 covers 15 residues. Germline assignment: CDR1 SGHTA and CDR2 FQGNSA. The CDR3 sequence: CASSEGTARGEKLFF. CDR3 DNA: TGTGCCAGCAGCGAGGGGACGGCCCGGGGGGAAAAACTGTTTTTT.

The chain links TRBV7-8 to TRBJ2-6; D not resolved. Trimming took 5 bases from V and 3 from J, leaving 14 bases between them. Germline loops: CDR1 SGHVS, CDR2 FQNEAQ. CDR3 length: 16 amino acids. The CDR3 DNA follows: TGTGCCAGCAGCCCTACTACCTTGGGTGGGGCCAACGTCCTGACTTTC. Protein sequence: CASSPTTLGGANVLTF.

This clone was recorded many times. V gene TRBV9 combines with J gene TRBJ1-3, with D tentatively TRBD1 (5 bases). The CDR3 sequence is 15 residues long. V was pared by 3 bases and J by 2 bases, with 12 bases between. The V gene's germline CDR1 is SGDLS and CDR2 YYNGEE. The CDR3 region has the DNA TGTGCCAGCAGCGCCGTAGGGACGACTGGAAACACCATATATTTT. Translated, it gives CASSAVGTTGNTIYF.

The rearrangement uses TRBV5-4 and TRBJ2-1; TRBD2 agrees at 16 bases. The junction had 4 bases not matched to a gene; V was cut back by 4 bases and J by 6 bases. Germline V CDR1 and CDR2: SGHNT, YYREEE (reference sequence). The CDR3 is 16 amino acids. The CDR3 protein is CASSLGTSGRVNEQFF. The CDR3 DNA is TGTGCCAGCAGCCTCGGGACTAGCGGGAGGGTCAATGAGCAGTTCTTC.